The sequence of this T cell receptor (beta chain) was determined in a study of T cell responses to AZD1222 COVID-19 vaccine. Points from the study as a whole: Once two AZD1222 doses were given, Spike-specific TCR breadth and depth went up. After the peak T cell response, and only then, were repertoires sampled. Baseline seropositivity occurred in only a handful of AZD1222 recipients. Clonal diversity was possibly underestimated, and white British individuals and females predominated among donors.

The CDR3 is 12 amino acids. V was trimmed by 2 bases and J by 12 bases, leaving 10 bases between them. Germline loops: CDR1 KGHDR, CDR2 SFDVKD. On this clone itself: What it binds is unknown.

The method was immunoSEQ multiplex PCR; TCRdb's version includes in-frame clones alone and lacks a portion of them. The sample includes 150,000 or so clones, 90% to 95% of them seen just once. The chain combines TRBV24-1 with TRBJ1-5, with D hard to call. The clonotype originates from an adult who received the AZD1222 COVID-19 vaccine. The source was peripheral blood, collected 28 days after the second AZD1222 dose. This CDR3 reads CATSDSSGIQHF. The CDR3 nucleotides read TGTGCCACCAGTGATTCCTCCGGGATCCAGCATTTT.